The 3 T cell receptor beta chains below come from one sample, sequenced in a study of T-cell reconstitution after alpha-beta-depleted transplantation in children. Unique molecular identifiers were incorporated into the prepared TCRbeta library. TCRdb reanalysed the PCR reads using MiXCR and keeps one entry per CDR3 protein. The table lists 500,000 to 650,000 distinct CDR3 sequences, over 10% of them singletons. The sample here was PBMCs, mostly from graft donor cells, taken 360 days after TCRalphabeta/CD19-depleted stem cell transplant. These receptors all stem from a male patient younger than 18 who had a stem cell transplant for acute myeloid leukemia, so the T cells may come from the graft donor.

This clonotype was observed a handful of times. The chain carries TRBV5-1 and TRBJ2-7; D gene uncertain. The CDR3 length is 14 residues. V gave up 2 bases and J gave up 3 bases, with 12 bases separating them. Germline V gene lookup returns CDR1 SGHRS and CDR2 YFSETQ. CDR3 loop: CASSFSNINYEQYF. In nucleotides, the CDR3 is TGCGCCAGCAGCTTTAGCAACATCAACTACGAGCAGTACTTC.

The sample holds many counts of this clonotype. The J gene is TRBJ2-4, the V gene TRBV20-1, with 9 bases aligning to TRBD1. Germline lookup yields CDR1 DFQATT and CDR2 SNEGSKA (reference sequence). The CDR3 covers 15 residues. V lost 5 bases to trimming and J lost 0 bases; unmatched junction nucleotides: 5. The CDR3 DNA is TGCAGTGCTGCACAGGGGGCGGTAGCCAAAAACATTCAGTACTTC. Protein sequence: CSAAQGAVAKNIQYF.

There are a few counts of this clonotype. The CDR3 region has the DNA TGTGCCAGCAGCGAGGGGGGGGCCAACGTCCTGACTTTC. This sequence encodes CASSEGGANVLTF. V is TRBV4-2 and J is TRBJ2-6; D possibly matches TRBD1 or TRBD2 (5 bases each). V was shortened by 5 bases and J by 4 bases, with 6 bases between the two germline ends. Per the germline V gene, CDR1 is LGHNA and CDR2 is YNFKEQ. The length of the CDR3 is 13 residues.